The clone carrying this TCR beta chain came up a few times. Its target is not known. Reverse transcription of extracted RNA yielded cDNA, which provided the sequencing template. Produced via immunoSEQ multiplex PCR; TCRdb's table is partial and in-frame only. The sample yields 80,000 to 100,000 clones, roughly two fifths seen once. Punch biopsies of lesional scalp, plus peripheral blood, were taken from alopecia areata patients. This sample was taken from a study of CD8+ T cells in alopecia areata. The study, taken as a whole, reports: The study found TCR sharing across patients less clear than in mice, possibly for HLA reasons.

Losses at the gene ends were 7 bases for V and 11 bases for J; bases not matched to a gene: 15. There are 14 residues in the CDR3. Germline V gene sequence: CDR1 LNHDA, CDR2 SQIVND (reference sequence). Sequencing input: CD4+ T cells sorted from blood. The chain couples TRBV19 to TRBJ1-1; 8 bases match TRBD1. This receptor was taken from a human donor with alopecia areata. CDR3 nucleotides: TGTGCCAGTACCACTCAAGACAGGGGACTATCCGCTTTCTTT. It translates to CASTTQDRGLSAFF.